The 31 T cell receptor beta chains given below trace back to one sample, sequenced in a study of blood T cell repertoires in COVID-19. The repertoire was sequenced with immunoSEQ multiplex PCR; TCRdb's copy has only in-frame clones and lacks some. The table shows 300,000 to 400,000 clones, with roughly 85% occurring only once. The sample was peripheral blood. The source of these receptors is a human donor in a cohort sampled during active COVID-19.

The CDR3 region has the DNA TGTGCCAGTAGTAGGACAGGGAGGACTGAAGCTTTCTTT. This codes for CASSRTGRTEAFF. This chain connects TRBV19 to TRBJ1-1, with 8 nucleotides matching TRBD1. The CDR3 sequence is 13 residues long. Unmatched junction bases numbered 3, after V lost 4 bases and J lost 5 bases. Germline V gene lookup returns CDR1 LNHDA and CDR2 SQIVND (reference sequence). Filled out from reference TRBV19 and TRBJ1-1, the complete variable domain reads DGGITQSPKYLFRKEGQNVTLSCEQNLNHDAMYWYRQDPGQGLRLIYYSQIVNDFQKGDIAEGYSVSREKKESFPLTVTSAQKNPTAFYLCASSRTGRTEAFFGQGTRLTVV.

This clone turned up a few times. The chain combines TRBV29-1 with TRBJ1-6, with D unresolved. The germline CDR1 and CDR2 sequences are SQVTM and ANQGSEA. The CDR3 is 13 residues long. V lost 6 bases and J lost 7, with 13 bases in between. This CDR3 is CSVREAENSPLHF. The CDR3, as DNA: TGCAGCGTACGGGAGGCAGAAAATTCACCCCTCCACTTT.

The genes are TRBV11-1 and TRBJ2-1; TRBD1 aligns across 8 bases. Germline-derived CDR1 and CDR2 are SGHAT and FQDESV (reference sequence). This CDR3 has 13 residues. The J segment lost 7 bases and the V segment lost 6 bases, leaving 5 bases of the junction unmatched. This chain's CDR3 is CASSSHRGNEQFF. Written as DNA, the CDR3 is TGTGCCAGCAGTTCCCACAGGGGGAATGAGCAGTTCTTC. Drawing the rest from reference TRBV11-1 and TRBJ2-1, the complete variable domain is EAEVAQSPRYKITEKSQAVAFWCDPISGHATLYWYRQILGQGPELLVQFQDESVVDDSQLPKDRFSAERLKGVDSTLKIQPAELGDSAMYLCASSSHRGNEQFFGPGTRLTVL.

A single count supports this clone. The chain links TRBV12-3 or TRBV12-4 to TRBJ2-5; possible D gene TRBD2, 5 bases. This CDR3 is built from 12 residues. The V gene lost 6 bases and the J gene lost 5 bases, with 10 bases spanning the gap. Here the CDR3 reads CASRGDAETQYF. The CDR3 nucleotides are TGTGCCAGCAGGGGAGATGCGGAGACCCAGTACTTC.

The V gene is TRBV18, the J gene TRBJ2-7; 8 bases agree with TRBD1. The CDR3 totals 14 residues. With 4 bases clipped from V and 2 bases from J, the junction kept 4 bases outside the gene matches. The germline gives CDR1 KGHSH, CDR2 LQKENI. This chain's CDR3 is CASSLDRGAYEQYF. The CDR3, as DNA: TGTGCCAGCTCACTAGACAGGGGCGCCTACGAGCAGTACTTC.

The chain links TRBV20-1 to TRBJ2-3; D may be TRBD2 (6 bases). CDR1 and CDR2 (germline): DFQATT, SNEGSKA (reference sequence). The CDR3 totals 14 residues. Trimming pared 3 bases from V and 2 bases from J, leaving 12 bases between. The CDR3 DNA reads TGCAGTGCTAGTGAGGGACTCACCACAGATACGCAGTATTTT. It encodes CSASEGLTTDTQYF.

The rearrangement links TRBV2 to TRBJ2-1, with D perhaps TRBD2 (6 bases). Trimming took off 8 bases at V and 7 bases at J, with 21 bases between the two ends. The CDR3 is made up of 15 amino acids. Germline V gene data show CDR1 as SNHLY and CDR2 as FYNNEI. This chain's CDR3 is CASLSHGGVGNEQFF. For the CDR3, the DNA is TGTGCCAGCCTGTCCCATGGCGGGGTGGGGAATGAGCAGTTCTTC.

V is TRBV7-8 and J is TRBJ1-3; 8 nucleotides line up with TRBD1. V lost 5 bases to trimming and J lost 4 bases; unmatched junction nucleotides: 4. CDR1 SGHVS and CDR2 FQNEAQ come from the germline V gene. The CDR3 consists of 14 residues. In nucleotides, the CDR3 is TGTGCCAGCAGCATCAGACAGGGGGGAAACACCATATATTTT. This sequence encodes CASSIRQGGNTIYF.

The chain uses TRBV5-6 and TRBJ2-2, with TRBD1 as a possible D gene (6 bases). This CDR3 is 15 amino acids long. The germline V gene encodes CDR1 SGHDT and CDR2 YYEEEE. Trimming cost V 0 bases and J 6 bases, with 12 bases left between them. The CDR3, as DNA: TGTGCCAGCAGCTTGGAAGGGGACAACGCCGGGGAGCTGTTTTTT. Amino acid sequence: CASSLEGDNAGELFF.

V and J are TRBV10-2 and TRBJ2-7; no definite D call. Trimming shortened V by 3 bases and J by 1 base, and 7 bases separated the two germline ends. Germline V gene data show CDR1 as WSHSY and CDR2 as SAAADI. This CDR3 spans 13 amino acids. The CDR3 DNA reads TGCGCCAGCAGTGATAGATATTCCTACGAGCAGTACTTC. This gives the protein CASSDRYSYEQYF.

The chain couples TRBV6-5 to TRBJ1-2, with TRBD1 as a possible D gene (5 bases). The V gene lost 10 bases and the J gene lost 1 base, with 13 bases spanning the gap. The CDR3 totals 13 residues. CDR1 and CDR2 (germline): MNHEY, SVGAGI. The chain's CDR3 is CATKERGNYGYTF. In nucleotides, the CDR3 is TGTGCCACCAAAGAAAGGGGTAACTATGGCTACACCTTC.

A few counts support this clone. The chain joins TRBV10-3 to TRBJ1-2; TRBD1 matches at 7 bases. Germline V gene lookup returns CDR1 ENHRY and CDR2 SYGVKD. CDR3 length: 11 amino acids. V trimming: 6 bases; J trimming: 8 bases; junction bases outside the gene matches: 3. The CDR3 is CAIRNRGGYTF. CDR3 DNA sequence: TGTGCCATCAGGAACAGGGGAGGCTACACCTTC.

The chain employs TRBV27 and TRBJ2-7; D is possibly TRBD2 (6 bases). V lost 5 bases and J 7 bases, leaving 27 bases between the germline ends. The CDR3 length is 17 residues. Per the germline V gene, CDR1 is MNHEY and CDR2 is SMNVEV (reference sequence). CDR3 coding DNA: TGTGCCAGCAGTCCATCGCGGAGGCAGGCCCGCGGGGTGGAGCAGTACTTC. Protein: CASSPSRRQARGVEQYF.

V gene TRBV5-1 combines with J gene TRBJ2-2; TRBD2 matches 10 bases. Germline V gene data show CDR1 as SGHRS and CDR2 as YFSETQ. J lost 7 bases, V lost 6 bases, and 6 bases had no gene match. The CDR3 totals 14 residues. CDR3 loop: CASKLAGDHGELFF. CDR3 DNA sequence: TGCGCCAGCAAGCTAGCGGGGGACCACGGGGAGCTGTTTTTT.

This chain uses TRBV7-2 with TRBJ2-7, with D possibly TRBD2 on 6 matching bases. Germline-derived CDR1 and CDR2 are SGHTA and FQGNSA. The V gene lost 5 bases and the J gene lost 3 bases, with 14 bases spanning the gap. The CDR3 spans 14 residues. The CDR3 sequence: CASSAGLGYYEQYF. The CDR3, as DNA: TGTGCCAGCAGCGCGGGACTCGGCTACTACGAGCAGTACTTC.

The rearrangement joins TRBV11-3 to TRBJ2-3; TRBD2 aligns across 8 bases. V gave up 5 bases and J gave up 4 bases; unmatched junction bases: 8. The CDR3 covers 15 residues. Germline lookup yields CDR1 SGHNT and CDR2 YENEEA. The CDR3 DNA follows: TGTGCCAGCAGCGGAGCGGGAGCGAGGGCAGATACGCAGTATTTT. This gives the protein CASSGAGARADTQYF. Variable domain in full (rest from reference TRBV11-3 and TRBJ2-3): EAGVVQSPRYKIIEKKQPVAFWCNPISGHNTLYWYLQNLGQGPELLIRYENEEAVDDSQLPKDRFSAERLKGVDSTLKIQPAELGDSAVYLCASSGAGARADTQYFGPGTRLTVL.

The chain recombines TRBV18 with TRBJ1-1; D ambiguous. From germline, CDR1 is KGHSH and CDR2 LQKENI. The V end was cut by 2 bases, the J end by 5 bases, with 12 bases between. The CDR3 spans 14 residues. Here the CDR3 DNA reads TGTGCCAGCTCACCAGAGGGCCGTGGAACTGAAGCTTTCTTT. Its translation is CASSPEGRGTEAFF.

This clone was counted a few times. CDR3 DNA sequence: TGCAGTGCTAGTAAGAAGCAGAACACTGAAGCTTTCTTT. This codes for CSASKKQNTEAFF. This sequence joins TRBV20-1 and TRBJ1-1; no clear D gene. The germline CDR1 and CDR2 sequences are DFQATT and SNEGSKA (reference sequence). With 3 bases removed from V and 1 base from J, the gap between germline ends came to 9 bases. CDR3 length: 13 amino acids.

CDR3 sequence: CASSQGAGSNTGELFF. In nucleotides, the CDR3 is TGTGCCAGCAGCCAAGGGGCAGGGTCAAACACCGGGGAGCTGTTTTTT. The chain is built from TRBV3-1 (or the pseudogene TRBV3-2) and TRBJ2-2, with D maybe TRBD1 (5 bases). V lost 1 base to trimming and J lost 2 bases, with 11 bases between them. CDR1 is LGHDT and CDR2 is YNNKEL in the germline V gene (reference sequence). The CDR3 spans 16 residues.

The V and J genes are TRBV3-1 (or the pseudogene TRBV3-2) and TRBJ2-3; perhaps TRBD2 as D (6 bases). Trimming cost V 4 bases and J 4 bases, with 12 bases left between them. The CDR3 extends over 14 amino acids. CDR1 and CDR2 from the germline V gene are LGHDT and YNNKEL (reference sequence). CDR3 DNA: TGTGCCAGCAGCCCCGGGGGAATGGCAGATACGCAGTATTTT. This sequence encodes CASSPGGMADTQYF.

Turning to this clone: A read error may produce the germline difference seen at one junction end. The genes are TRBV12-3 or TRBV12-4 and TRBJ2-3; D is ambiguous. The CDR3 is 12 residues long. The CDR3 DNA reads as TGTGCCAGCAGCTTAGACTCTCCTACGCAGTATTTT. Encoded protein: CASSLDSPTQYF.

The rearrangement uses TRBV3-1 (or the pseudogene TRBV3-2) and TRBJ2-7, with TRBD2 as a possible D gene (5 bases). V was trimmed by 1 base and J by 0 bases, leaving 10 bases between them. The CDR3 loop spans 15 amino acids. Per germline, CDR1 LGHDT and CDR2 YNNKEL (reference sequence). The DNA for the CDR3 is TGTGCCAGCAGCCAAGGAGGGCGGAGCTCCTACGAGCAGTACTTC. Translated, it gives CASSQGGRSSYEQYF.

This chain links TRBV5-8 with TRBJ2-1; no definite D call. The CDR3 loop spans 17 amino acids. Trimming cost V 3 bases and J 0 bases, with 16 bases left between them. Germline assignment: CDR1 SGHTS and CDR2 YDEGEE. In nucleotides, the CDR3 is TGTGCCAGCAGCTCAGCCCTATCACACAGCTCCTACAATGAGCAGTTCTTC. This gives the protein CASSSALSHSSYNEQFF. Together with reference TRBV5-8 and TRBJ2-1, the CDR3 gives the full variable domain: EAGVTQSPTHLIKTRGQQATLRCSPISGHTSVYWYQQALGLGLQFLLWYDEGEERNRGNFPPRFSGRQFPNYSSELNVNALELEDSALYLCASSSALSHSSYNEQFFGPGTRLTVL.

The V call is TRBV4-2, the J call TRBJ1-4, with 7 bases lining up with TRBD1. J was trimmed by 3 bases and V by 0 bases; bases with no gene match: 4. Germline V gene sequence: CDR1 LGHNA, CDR2 YNFKEQ. The CDR3 extends over 16 amino acids. The CDR3 loop reads CASSQDPGGANEKLFF. CDR3 coding DNA: TGTGCCAGCAGCCAAGATCCAGGGGGTGCTAATGAAAAACTGTTTTTT.

The chain uses TRBV6-4 and TRBJ2-3; maybe TRBD2 (6 bases). CDR1 and CDR2 from the germline V gene are MRHNA and SNTAGT. The CDR3 has 13 amino acids. The V end was cut by 4 bases, the J end by 4 bases, with 9 bases between. Here the CDR3 DNA reads TGTGCCAGCAGTGCGGGGGACCCAGATACGCAGTATTTT. Translating it yields CASSAGDPDTQYF.

J is TRBJ2-3 and V is TRBV19; TRBD2 matches 13 bases. Germline V lookup: CDR1 LNHDA, CDR2 SQIVND (reference sequence). After removal of 4 bases from V and 4 bases from J, the junction contained 5 bases not matched to a gene. There are 16 residues in the CDR3. CDR3 amino acids: CASSTRTSGGSDTQYF. The CDR3 DNA reads TGTGCCAGTAGTACCCGGACTAGCGGGGGCTCAGATACGCAGTATTTT. Together with reference TRBV19 and TRBJ2-3, the CDR3 gives the full variable domain: DGGITQSPKYLFRKEGQNVTLSCEQNLNHDAMYWYRQDPGQGLRLIYYSQIVNDFQKGDIAEGYSVSREKKESFPLTVTSAQKNPTAFYLCASSTRTSGGSDTQYFGPGTRLTVL.

This chain uses TRBV2 with TRBJ2-3; D remains ambiguous. Germline CDR1 is SNHLY and CDR2 is FYNNEI. Between the trimmed V and J ends, which lost 6 bases and 2 bases, there was a span of 3 bases. CDR3 size: 11 residues. The CDR3 nucleotides read TGTGCCAGCAGCCTCACAGATACGCAGTATTTT. Translated: CASSLTDTQYF. The full variable domain, its missing parts supplied by reference TRBV2 and TRBJ2-3, is EPEVTQTPSHQVTQMGQEVILRCVPISNHLYFYWYRQILGQKVEFLVSFYNNEISEKSEIFDDQFSVERPDGSNFTLKIRSTKLEDSAMYFCASSLTDTQYFGPGTRLTVL.

CDR3 nucleotide sequence: TGTGCCATCTCCGCCTCGGACAGGGGGAGAGAGACCCAGTACTTC. This sequence encodes CAISASDRGRETQYF. The chain uses TRBV10-3 and TRBJ2-5; 10 nucleotides match TRBD1. CDR3 length: 15 residues. The germline gives CDR1 ENHRY, CDR2 SYGVKD. The V and J ends lost 8 bases and 4 bases, in that order; junction bases with no gene match: 10.

V usage is TRBV29-1 and J usage is TRBJ1-1, with D possibly matching TRBD1 (6 bases). Trimming took 7 bases from V and 8 from J, leaving 17 bases between them. CDR1 SQVTM and CDR2 ANQGSEA come from the germline V gene. The length of the CDR3 is 12 residues. The CDR3 protein is CSGSPGVAEAFF. The CDR3 DNA reads as TGCAGCGGAAGTCCAGGGGTAGCGGAAGCTTTCTTT.

This chain joins TRBV5-1 and TRBJ2-3; maybe TRBD1 (6 bases). V was clipped by 0 bases and J by 3 bases, with 11 bases between them. The CDR3 is 15 amino acids. Germline V gene data show CDR1 as SGHRS and CDR2 as YFSETQ. CDR3 amino acids: CASSLGGGSTDTQYF. Here the CDR3 DNA reads TGCGCCAGCAGCTTGGGAGGGGGAAGTACAGATACGCAGTATTTT.

CDR3 in amino acids: CASSWSGGYNSPLHF. The CDR3 region has the DNA TGTGCCAGCAGCTGGTCCGGGGGCTATAATTCACCCCTCCACTTT. This chain uses TRBV7-3 with TRBJ1-6, with D possibly TRBD1 on 5 matching bases. The CDR3 length is 15 residues. Trimming cost V 4 bases and J 3 bases, with 10 bases left between them. Germline lookup yields CDR1 SGHTA and CDR2 FQGTGA.